The source of this T cell receptor (beta chain) is a study of beta chain features in type 1 diabetes. Study at large: No age, gender or cell yield differences were seen between patients and healthy donors. The examined sorted cells totaled 85 million to 120 million across samples.

For this clone: Its specificity is unknown.

Study-wide findings and caveats: People with Type 1 diabetes carried modestly yet significantly shorter TCRB CDR3s in all four CD4+ subsets. High-TCR-expressing cells could be over-represented by cDNA sequencing.

The ends lost 2 bases at V and 5 bases at J; junction bases unmatched: 12. This CDR3 contains 17 residues. Germline CDR1 is LNHDA and CDR2 is SQIVND (reference sequence). Expressed TCRB transcripts got sequenced, as all isolated RNA was reverse transcribed. Only in-frame clones appear in the TCRdb table, and some are missing; sequencing was by immunoSEQ multiplex PCR. The sample has a few hundred thousand clones, approximately 12% seen once. The TCR comes from a woman under 30 with type 1 diabetes. Specimen: naive CD4+ T cells from blood. The chain joins TRBV19 to TRBJ1-2; 9 nucleotides match TRBD1. The CDR3 sequence is CASSIIGRRGQGYGYTF. CDR3 DNA sequence: TGTGCCAGTAGTATAATAGGTCGACGGGGACAGGGATATGGCTACACCTTC.